One sample yielded the 31 T cell receptor beta chains listed below, sequenced in a study of cytomegalovirus exposure and HLA in healthy donors. PCR amplification relied on 60 Vbeta primers (plus 13 Jbeta primers). The table came from immunoSEQ multiplex PCR; TCRdb's copy has only in-frame clones and leaves some out. Of roughly 160,000 clones in the sample, roughly 79% were seen once. Sequences were obtained from PBMCs. The receptor source for this set is a woman aged 50 to 60 in good health and CMV-seronegative.

For this clone: Relative to the germline gene, one junction end is altered; a read error may explain this. The chain employs TRBV28 and TRBJ2-7; weak D call: TRBD1 (6 bases). The CDR3 covers 15 residues. Per germline, CDR1 MDHEN and CDR2 SYDVKM. CDR3 in amino acids: CASSLGAGVSSEQYF. As DNA, the CDR3 is TGTGCCAGCAGTTTAGGGGCAGGGGTATCCTCCGAGCAGTACTTC.

V is TRBV11-2 and J is TRBJ2-1, with TRBD2 matching 10 bases. This CDR3 has 16 amino acids. V lost 1 base, J lost 8 bases, and 8 bases stayed unmatched. CDR1 SGHAT and CDR2 FQNNGV come from the germline V gene. The CDR3 here is CASSLGTSGIFDEQFF. For the CDR3, the DNA is TGTGCCAGCAGCTTAGGCACTAGCGGGATCTTCGATGAGCAGTTCTTC.

The chain links TRBV4-1 to TRBJ2-5; the D gene is possibly TRBD1 (6 bases). Trimming shortened V by 4 bases and J by 1 base, and 16 bases separated the two germline ends. This CDR3 contains 16 residues. CDR1 is MGHRA, CDR2 YSYEKL, per germline. The CDR3, as DNA: TGCGCCAGCAGCCCTGTGGTGGGGGCCATCCAAGAGACCCAGTACTTC. It encodes CASSPVVGAIQETQYF.

This chain joins TRBV7-9 and TRBJ2-7; a possible D gene is TRBD1 (6 bases). This CDR3 has 16 residues. Germline V gene data show CDR1 as SEHNR and CDR2 as FQNEAQ (reference sequence). The V end was cut by 5 bases, the J end by 0 bases, with 17 bases between. In DNA form, the CDR3 reads TGTGCCAGCAGCCCCCTCGGGGACAAACCCTCCTACGAGCAGTACTTC. Translation: CASSPLGDKPSYEQYF.

The chain couples TRBV6-1 to TRBJ1-3; no definite D call. This CDR3 is built from 15 residues. V was clipped by 6 bases and J by 0 bases, with 12 bases between them. From germline, CDR1 is MNHNS and CDR2 SASEGT. In DNA, the CDR3 is TGTGCCAGCAGGCCAAGCGTTCGCTCTGGAAACACCATATATTTT. Residues: CASRPSVRSGNTIYF.

The chain links TRBV4-2 to TRBJ1-1, with TRBD1 as a possible D gene (5 bases). Trimming left V 1 base short and J 11 bases short, with 23 bases between. Germline lookup yields CDR1 LGHNA and CDR2 YNFKEQ. CDR3 size: 16 residues. DNA for the CDR3: TGTGCCAGCAGCCAAGCCGGGACTCCAGAGGGAAAGGAGGCTTTCTTT. It yields the protein CASSQAGTPEGKEAFF.

This clone was found a few times. The CDR3 sequence: CASSPRDRGYNEQFF. CDR3 coding DNA: TGTGCCAGCAGCCCCCGGGACAGGGGTTACAATGAGCAGTTCTTC. This chain joins TRBV7-2 and TRBJ2-1; 10 positions agree with TRBD1. Germline V gives CDR1 SGHTA, CDR2 FQGNSA. This CDR3 has 15 residues. The J segment lost 4 bases and the V segment lost 5 bases, leaving 5 bases of the junction unmatched.

CDR3 region: CASSNRDRSTNEKLFF. CDR3 nucleotides: TGTGCCAGCAGCAATCGGGACAGATCAACTAATGAAAAACTGTTTTTT. The chain uses TRBV28 and TRBJ1-4; the match to TRBD1 covers 7 bases. Germline lookup yields CDR1 MDHEN and CDR2 SYDVKM. The CDR3 runs to 16 residues. J was trimmed by 0 bases and V by 6 bases; bases with no gene match: 7.

This chain links TRBV6-1 with TRBJ1-1; 7 nucleotides agree with TRBD1. The germline V gene has CDR1 MNHNS and CDR2 SASEGT. The CDR3 has 13 amino acids. V trimming: 6 bases; J trimming: 3 bases; junction bases outside the gene matches: 4. This CDR3 is CASSPDRYTEAFF. DNA of the CDR3: TGTGCCAGCAGCCCGGACAGGTACACTGAAGCTTTCTTT.

The rearrangement links TRBV9 to TRBJ2-2; D not resolved. This CDR3 comprises 14 residues. In germline, CDR1 is SGDLS, CDR2 YYNGEE. The V gene lost 0 bases and the J gene lost 7 bases, with 10 bases spanning the gap. Here the CDR3 reads CASSVEYGIGELFF. The CDR3 region has the DNA TGTGCCAGCAGCGTAGAGTACGGTATCGGGGAGCTGTTTTTT.

This clone appeared a few times. The V gene is TRBV27, the J gene TRBJ2-1, with D uncertain. CDR1 and CDR2 (germline): MNHEY, SMNVEV (reference sequence). Trimming removed 8 bases at V and 5 bases at J, with 13 bases between. The CDR3 is 13 amino acids. The CDR3 DNA follows: TGTGCCAGCCGTCCGTTGGGCCACAATGAGCAGTTCTTC. It yields the protein CASRPLGHNEQFF.

The chain recombines TRBV4-2 with TRBJ1-2; 7 bases match TRBD1. The CDR3 spans 18 residues. V lost 0 bases to trimming and J lost 4 bases; unmatched junction nucleotides: 14. The germline CDR1 and CDR2 sequences are LGHNA and YNFKEQ. CDR3 bases: TGTGCCAGCAGCCAAGATAGGGCAGGGGGGAGTAGTGGCTATGGCTACACCTTC. This gives the protein CASSQDRAGGSSGYGYTF.

The chain has TRBV27 and TRBJ2-1, with 7 bases that match TRBD1. The CDR3 sequence is 16 residues long. The J segment lost 3 bases and the V segment lost 5 bases, leaving 10 bases of the junction unmatched. CDR1 MNHEY and CDR2 SMNVEV come from the germline V gene (reference sequence). CDR3 coding DNA: TGTGCCAGCAGTCCCTTCGGGACAGCGGTCTACAATGAGCAGTTCTTC. It yields the protein CASSPFGTAVYNEQFF.

J is TRBJ2-1 and V is TRBV6-1; 9 bases align to TRBD2. Looked up from germline, CDR1 is MNHNS and CDR2 is SASEGT. The V segment lost 4 bases and the J segment 4 bases; nucleotides outside the gene matches: 5. This CDR3 spans 15 amino acids. CDR3 amino acids: CASSGGGGAYNEQFF. CDR3 nucleotides: TGTGCCAGCAGTGGTGGCGGGGGGGCTTACAATGAGCAGTTCTTC.

V gene TRBV6-1 combines with J gene TRBJ2-4; D not certain. This CDR3 has 15 residues. The germline V and J ends were trimmed by 7 bases and 0 bases, with 13 bases remaining between them. Germline CDR1 reads MNHNS; CDR2 reads SASEGT. The CDR3 loop is CASMDAVLAKNIQYF. CDR3 nucleotides: TGTGCCAGCATGGATGCGGTTCTAGCCAAAAACATTCAGTACTTC.

V and J are TRBV7-6 and TRBJ1-1, with 9 bases matching TRBD1. V was pared by 4 bases and J by 10 bases, with 4 bases of the junction left unmatched. This CDR3 is 12 amino acids long. Germline loops: CDR1 SGHVS, CDR2 FNYEAQ. The CDR3 DNA sequence: TGTGCCAGCAGCTCCGGGACAGGGAGAGCTTTCTTT. This gives the protein CASSSGTGRAFF.

The rearrangement uses TRBV6-6 and TRBJ2-4, with D perhaps matching TRBD2 (6 bases). The germline CDR1 and CDR2 sequences are MNHNY and SVGAGI (reference sequence). Trimming stripped 0 bases from V and 5 bases from J, with 14 bases between. This CDR3 spans 16 amino acids. For the CDR3, the DNA is TGTGCCAGCAGTTACTCTGGTGCAGGAGGGGAAAACATTCAGTACTTC. Protein sequence: CASSYSGAGGENIQYF.

The rearrangement uses TRBV5-4 and TRBJ2-2, with TRBD1 matching 8 bases. CDR1 is SGHNT, CDR2 YYREEE, per germline (reference sequence). The CDR3 is 16 amino acids. Germline trimming cut 4 bases from V and 5 bases from J; bases unmatched to any gene: 10. CDR3 sequence reads: CASSPPGDRPTGELFF. CDR3 in DNA: TGTGCCAGCAGCCCACCGGGGGACAGGCCTACCGGGGAGCTGTTTTTT.

The CDR3 protein is CASSPRTVLNTEAFF. The CDR3 DNA follows: TGTGCCAGCAGCCCAAGGACAGTACTGAACACTGAAGCTTTCTTT. The rearrangement joins TRBV5-6 to TRBJ1-1; possibly TRBD1 for D (6 bases). V was trimmed by 4 bases and J by 0 bases, leaving 13 bases between them. CDR1 is SGHDT, CDR2 YYEEEE, per germline. This CDR3 region has 15 residues.

This CDR3 reads CASSRGGYEQYF. The CDR3 bases are TGTGCCAGCAGTCGAGGAGGATACGAGCAGTACTTC. The gene calls are TRBV27 and TRBJ2-7, with a tentative D call TRBD2 (5 bases). Germline CDR1 MNHEY, CDR2 SMNVEV (reference sequence). Trimming took 5 bases from V and 4 from J, leaving 9 bases between them. CDR3 length: 12 amino acids.

The rearrangement links TRBV7-2 to TRBJ1-4; D is possibly TRBD1 (6 bases). Germline assignment: CDR1 SGHTA and CDR2 FQGNSA. V dropped 5 bases and J dropped 5 bases, with 15 bases sitting between them. This CDR3 is 15 amino acids long. The CDR3 spells CASSVNRVPNEKLFF. Here the CDR3 DNA reads TGTGCCAGCAGCGTTAACAGGGTTCCCAATGAAAAACTGTTTTTT.

The CDR3 region has the DNA TGTGCCAGCAGCCCCCGTTGGGGGCTCAATCAGCCCCAGCATTTT. It translates to CASSPRWGLNQPQHF. This chain uses TRBV2 with TRBJ1-5; D perhaps matches TRBD1 (6 bases). The CDR3 is made up of 15 amino acids. V was clipped by 6 bases and J by 3 bases, with 15 bases between them. The V gene's germline CDR1 is SNHLY and CDR2 FYNNEI. Full variable domain (remainder filled in from reference TRBV2 and TRBJ1-5): EPEVTQTPSHQVTQMGQEVILRCVPISNHLYFYWYRQILGQKVEFLVSFYNNEISEKSEIFDDQFSVERPDGSNFTLKIRSTKLEDSAMYFCASSPRWGLNQPQHFGDGTRLSIL.

The rearrangement uses TRBV28 and TRBJ2-5, with 8 nucleotides matching TRBD1. The CDR3 length is 14 residues. Looked up from germline, CDR1 is MDHEN and CDR2 is SYDVKM. Germline trimming cut 5 bases from V and 5 bases from J; bases unmatched to any gene: 7. CDR3 protein: CASSRRTGRETQYF. The CDR3 DNA reads TGTGCCAGCAGTCGCAGGACAGGGCGCGAGACCCAGTACTTC.

This sequence joins TRBV10-3 and TRBJ1-4, with D maybe TRBD1 (5 bases). V was trimmed by 2 bases and J by 4 bases, leaving 8 bases between them. Per germline, CDR1 ENHRY and CDR2 SYGVKD. This CDR3 comprises 14 residues. CDR3 sequence reads: CAISEQGINEKLFF. The CDR3 DNA is TGTGCCATCAGTGAGCAGGGAATTAATGAAAAACTGTTTTTT.

The chain joins TRBV4-3 to TRBJ2-7; D might be TRBD1 (5 bases). Trimming stripped 0 bases from V and 0 bases from J, with 6 bases between. Germline CDR1 reads LGHNA; CDR2 reads YSLEER. CDR3 size: 14 residues. DNA of the CDR3: TGCGCCAGCAGCCAAGACAGGGACTCCTACGAGCAGTACTTC. Translating gives CASSQDRDSYEQYF.

This clone was seen a handful of times. The chain uses TRBV7-2 and TRBJ2-3; 11 nucleotides align to TRBD2. J gave up 5 bases and V 4 bases, and 5 bases lay outside the gene matches. Germline V gives CDR1 SGHTA, CDR2 FQGNSA. The CDR3 runs to 15 residues. CDR3 in DNA: TGTGCCAGCAGCTCGCGACTAGCGGGAATAGATACGCAGTATTTT. Amino acid sequence: CASSSRLAGIDTQYF.

In this sample, this clone turned up a few times. The chain recombines TRBV20-1 with TRBJ1-1; D unresolved. The CDR3 runs to 11 residues. The germline gives CDR1 DFQATT, CDR2 SNEGSKA (reference sequence). The V and J ends lost 7 bases and 6 bases respectively, with 12 bases between them. The DNA for the CDR3 is TGCAGTGTTCAGCCCGGGGCTGAAGCTTTCTTT. Amino acid sequence: CSVQPGAEAFF.

The chain is built from TRBV14 and TRBJ2-1; D possibly corresponds to TRBD2 (5 bases). Germline V gives CDR1 SGHDN, CDR2 FVKESK. V dropped 4 bases and J dropped 4 bases, with 14 bases sitting between them. This CDR3 spans 15 amino acids. CDR3 DNA: TGTGCCAGCAGCCCGGAGGCCCATCAGTACAATGAGCAGTTCTTC. It codes for CASSPEAHQYNEQFF.

The rearrangement joins TRBV19 to TRBJ2-3; D call uncertain. Germline V CDR1 and CDR2: LNHDA, SQIVND (reference sequence). Trimming removed 6 bases from V and 10 bases from J, with 11 bases in between. CDR3 size: 11 residues. This chain's CDR3 is CASRGPRAQYF. For the CDR3, the DNA is TGTGCCAGTAGGGGCCCAAGAGCGCAGTATTTT.

The J gene is TRBJ1-1, the V gene TRBV4-1, with a tentative D call TRBD1 (6 bases). Trimming cost V 6 bases and J 4 bases, with 15 bases left between them. This CDR3 is built from 14 residues. Germline assignment: CDR1 MGHRA and CDR2 YSYEKL. The DNA of the CDR3 is TGCGCCAGCAGTCTGGGGCCAGGGGCCACTGAAGCTTTCTTT. It codes for CASSLGPGATEAFF.

This chain's CDR3 is CASGLVRMGGRGATEAFF. The CDR3, as DNA: TGTGCTAGTGGTTTGGTAAGAATGGGCGGCAGGGGGGCCACTGAAGCTTTCTTT. The chain joins TRBV12-5 to TRBJ1-1; 7 bases are shared with TRBD1. This CDR3 has 18 residues. J was trimmed by 4 bases and V by 0 bases; bases with no gene match: 14. From germline, CDR1 is LGHNT and CDR2 FRNRAP.